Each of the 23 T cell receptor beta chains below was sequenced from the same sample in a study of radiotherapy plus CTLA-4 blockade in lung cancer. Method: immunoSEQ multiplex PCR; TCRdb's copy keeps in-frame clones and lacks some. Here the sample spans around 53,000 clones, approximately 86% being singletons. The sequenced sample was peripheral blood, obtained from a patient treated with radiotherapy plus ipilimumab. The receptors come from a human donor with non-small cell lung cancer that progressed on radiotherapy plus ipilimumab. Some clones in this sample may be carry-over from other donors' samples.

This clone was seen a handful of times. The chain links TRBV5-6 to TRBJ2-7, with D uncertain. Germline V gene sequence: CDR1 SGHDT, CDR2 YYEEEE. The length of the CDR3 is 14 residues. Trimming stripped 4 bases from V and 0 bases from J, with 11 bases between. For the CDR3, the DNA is TGTGCCAGCAGCCTGACACCGCACTCCTACGAGCAGTACTTC. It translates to CASSLTPHSYEQYF.

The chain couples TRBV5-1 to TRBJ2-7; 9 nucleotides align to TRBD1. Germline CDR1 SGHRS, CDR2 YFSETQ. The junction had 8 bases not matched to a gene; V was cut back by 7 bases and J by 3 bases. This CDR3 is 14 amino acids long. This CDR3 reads CASSRDREDYEQYF. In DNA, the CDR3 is TGCGCCAGCTCCCGGGACAGGGAAGACTACGAGCAGTACTTC.

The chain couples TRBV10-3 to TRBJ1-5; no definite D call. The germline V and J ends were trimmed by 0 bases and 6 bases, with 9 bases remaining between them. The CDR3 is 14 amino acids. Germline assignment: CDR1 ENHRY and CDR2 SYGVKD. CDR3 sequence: CAISESEGLQPQHF. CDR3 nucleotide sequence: TGTGCCATCAGTGAGTCGGAGGGCCTTCAGCCCCAGCATTTT.

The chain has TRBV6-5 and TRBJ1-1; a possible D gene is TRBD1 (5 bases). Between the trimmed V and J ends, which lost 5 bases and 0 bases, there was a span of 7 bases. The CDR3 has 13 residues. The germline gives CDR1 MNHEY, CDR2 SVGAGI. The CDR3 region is CASSDSMNTEAFF. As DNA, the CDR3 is TGTGCCAGCAGTGACAGTATGAACACTGAAGCTTTCTTT.

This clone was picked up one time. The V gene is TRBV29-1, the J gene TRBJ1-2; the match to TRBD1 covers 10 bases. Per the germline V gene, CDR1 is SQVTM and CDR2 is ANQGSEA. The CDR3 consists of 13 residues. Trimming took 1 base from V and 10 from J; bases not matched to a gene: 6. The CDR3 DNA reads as TGCAGCGTTGAAGGGGACAGGGGTTTTGACTACACCTTC. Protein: CSVEGDRGFDYTF.

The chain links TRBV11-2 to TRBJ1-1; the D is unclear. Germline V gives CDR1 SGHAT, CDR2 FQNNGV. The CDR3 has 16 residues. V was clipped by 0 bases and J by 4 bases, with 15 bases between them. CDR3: CASSLDRMGVATEAFF. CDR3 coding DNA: TGTGCCAGCAGCTTAGATCGGATGGGAGTGGCCACTGAAGCTTTCTTT.

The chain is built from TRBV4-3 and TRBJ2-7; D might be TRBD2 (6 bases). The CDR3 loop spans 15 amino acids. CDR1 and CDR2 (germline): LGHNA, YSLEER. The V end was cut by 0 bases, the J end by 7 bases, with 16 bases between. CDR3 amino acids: CASSQDRGLLEEQYF. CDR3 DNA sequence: TGCGCCAGCAGCCAAGATCGGGGACTCCTGGAGGAGCAGTACTTC.

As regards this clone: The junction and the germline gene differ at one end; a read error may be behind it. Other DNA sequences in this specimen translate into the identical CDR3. CDR3 loop: CASSLGQGAGNTIYF. The CDR3 DNA reads as TGCGCCAGCAGCTTGGGCCAGGGCGCGGGAAACACCATATATTTT. The rearrangement uses TRBV5-4 and TRBJ1-3, with D possibly matching TRBD1 (5 bases). Germline assignment: CDR1 SGHNT and CDR2 YYREEE (reference sequence). The CDR3 covers 15 residues. The full variable domain, rest sourced from reference TRBV5-4 and TRBJ1-3, is ETGVTQSPTHLIKTRGQQVTLRCSSQSGHNTVSWYQQALGQGPQFIFQYYREEENGRGNFPPRFSGLQFPNYSSELNVNALELDDSALYLCASSLGQGAGNTIYFGEGSWLTVV.

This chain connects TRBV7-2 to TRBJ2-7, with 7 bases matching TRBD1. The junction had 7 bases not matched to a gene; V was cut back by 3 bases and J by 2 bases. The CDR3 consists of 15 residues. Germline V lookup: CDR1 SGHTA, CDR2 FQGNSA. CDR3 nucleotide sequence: TGTGCCAGCAGCTTTCAGGCGCAGGGGGCCTACGAGCAGTACTTC. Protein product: CASSFQAQGAYEQYF.

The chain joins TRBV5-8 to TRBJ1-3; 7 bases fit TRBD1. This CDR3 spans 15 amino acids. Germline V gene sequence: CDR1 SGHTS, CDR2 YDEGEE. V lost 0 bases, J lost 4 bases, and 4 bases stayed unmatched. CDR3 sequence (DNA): TGTGCCAGCAGCTTGGGACAGGGCTACGGAAACACCATATATTTT. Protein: CASSLGQGYGNTIYF. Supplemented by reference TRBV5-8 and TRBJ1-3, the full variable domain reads EAGVTQSPTHLIKTRGQQATLRCSPISGHTSVYWYQQALGLGLQFLLWYDEGEERNRGNFPPRFSGRQFPNYSSELNVNALELEDSALYLCASSLGQGYGNTIYFGEGSWLTVV.

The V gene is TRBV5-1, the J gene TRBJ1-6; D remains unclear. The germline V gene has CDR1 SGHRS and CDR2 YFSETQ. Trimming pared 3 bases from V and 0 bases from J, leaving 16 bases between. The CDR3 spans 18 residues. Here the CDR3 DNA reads TGCGCCAGCAGCTACCAGATCAGGTCGAGCTCCTATAATTCACCCCTCCACTTT. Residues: CASSYQIRSSSYNSPLHF.

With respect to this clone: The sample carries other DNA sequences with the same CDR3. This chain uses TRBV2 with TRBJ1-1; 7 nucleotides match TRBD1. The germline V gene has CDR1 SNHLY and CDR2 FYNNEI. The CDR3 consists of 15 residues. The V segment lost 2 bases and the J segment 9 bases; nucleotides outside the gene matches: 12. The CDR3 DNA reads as TGTGCCAGCAGTGAACCAGAGGACAGGAACGGCAAAGCTTTCTTT. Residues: CASSEPEDRNGKAFF.

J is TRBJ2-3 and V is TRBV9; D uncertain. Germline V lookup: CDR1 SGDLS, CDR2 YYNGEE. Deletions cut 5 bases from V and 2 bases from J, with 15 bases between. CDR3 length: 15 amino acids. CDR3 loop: CASSPIGSHTDTQYF. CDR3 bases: TGTGCCAGCAGTCCTATCGGGTCTCACACAGATACGCAGTATTTT.

The CDR3 reads CAWSRGEEKLFF. CDR3 DNA: TGTGCCTGGAGCAGGGGGGAGGAAAAACTGTTTTTT. The chain combines TRBV30 with TRBJ1-4; TRBD1 matches at 7 bases. The CDR3 length is 12 residues. Germline CDR1 and CDR2: GTSNPN and SVGIG (reference sequence). The V gene end was trimmed by 3 bases and the J gene end by 8 bases; junction bases not matched to a gene: 3.

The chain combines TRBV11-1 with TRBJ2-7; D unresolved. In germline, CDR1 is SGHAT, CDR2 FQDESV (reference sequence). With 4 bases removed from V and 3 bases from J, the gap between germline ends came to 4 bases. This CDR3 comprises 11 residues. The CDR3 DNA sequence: TGTGCCAGCAGCTCTTACTACGAGCAGTACTTC. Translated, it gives CASSSYYEQYF.

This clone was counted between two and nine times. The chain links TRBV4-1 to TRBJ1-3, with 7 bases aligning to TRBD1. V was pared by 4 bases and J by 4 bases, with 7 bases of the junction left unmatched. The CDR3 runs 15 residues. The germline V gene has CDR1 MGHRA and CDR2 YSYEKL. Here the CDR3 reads CASSLEQGFGNTIYF. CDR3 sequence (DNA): TGCGCCAGCAGCCTTGAACAGGGGTTCGGAAACACCATATATTTT.

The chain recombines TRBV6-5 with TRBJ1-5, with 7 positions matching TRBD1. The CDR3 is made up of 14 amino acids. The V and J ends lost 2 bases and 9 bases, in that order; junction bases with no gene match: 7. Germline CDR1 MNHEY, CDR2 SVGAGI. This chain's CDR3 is CASSYTGAGWPQHF. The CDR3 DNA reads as TGTGCCAGCAGTTACACAGGGGCCGGTTGGCCCCAGCATTTT.

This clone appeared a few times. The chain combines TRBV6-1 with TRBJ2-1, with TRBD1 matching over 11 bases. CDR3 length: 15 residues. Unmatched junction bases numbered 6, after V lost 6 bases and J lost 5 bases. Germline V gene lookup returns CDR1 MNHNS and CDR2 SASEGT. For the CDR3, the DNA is TGTGCCAGCAGGGTCCCGGGACAGGGGGACAATGAGCAGTTCTTC. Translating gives CASRVPGQGDNEQFF.

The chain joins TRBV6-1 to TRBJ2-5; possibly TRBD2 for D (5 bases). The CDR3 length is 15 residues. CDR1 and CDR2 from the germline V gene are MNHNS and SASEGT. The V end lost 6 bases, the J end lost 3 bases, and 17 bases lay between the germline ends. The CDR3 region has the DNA TGTGCCAGCAGCCGTCGGCTTCCCGGGGAAGAGACCCAGTACTTC. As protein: CASSRRLPGEETQYF.

The CDR3 bases are TGTGCCAGCAGCTCGACAGGGACGAATAGCAATCAGCCCCAGCATTTT. This sequence encodes CASSSTGTNSNQPQHF. The chain recombines TRBV5-6 with TRBJ1-5, with 7 bases lining up with TRBD1. V shed 3 bases, J shed 0 bases, and the junction held 6 bases outside the gene matches. The length of the CDR3 is 16 residues. Germline-derived CDR1 and CDR2 are SGHDT and YYEEEE.

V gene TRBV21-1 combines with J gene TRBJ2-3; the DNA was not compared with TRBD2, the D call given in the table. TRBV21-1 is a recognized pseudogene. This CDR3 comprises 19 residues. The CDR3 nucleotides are TGTGCCAGCAACGCCCGATTTCCAGCGGGGGACGCTAGCACAGATACGCAGTATTTT. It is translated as CASNARFPAGDASTDTQYF.

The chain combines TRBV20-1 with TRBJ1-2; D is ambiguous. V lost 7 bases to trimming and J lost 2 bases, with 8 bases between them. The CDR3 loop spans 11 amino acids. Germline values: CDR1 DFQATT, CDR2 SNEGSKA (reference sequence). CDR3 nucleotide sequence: TGCAGTGTCCCGGAGAACTATGGCTACACCTTC. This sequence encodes CSVPENYGYTF.

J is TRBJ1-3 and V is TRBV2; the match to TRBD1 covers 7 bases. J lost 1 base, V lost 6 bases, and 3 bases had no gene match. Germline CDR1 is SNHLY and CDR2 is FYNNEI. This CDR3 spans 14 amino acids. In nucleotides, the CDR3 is TGTGCCAGCAGAGGGACAGCTTCTGGAAACACCATATATTTT. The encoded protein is CASRGTASGNTIYF.